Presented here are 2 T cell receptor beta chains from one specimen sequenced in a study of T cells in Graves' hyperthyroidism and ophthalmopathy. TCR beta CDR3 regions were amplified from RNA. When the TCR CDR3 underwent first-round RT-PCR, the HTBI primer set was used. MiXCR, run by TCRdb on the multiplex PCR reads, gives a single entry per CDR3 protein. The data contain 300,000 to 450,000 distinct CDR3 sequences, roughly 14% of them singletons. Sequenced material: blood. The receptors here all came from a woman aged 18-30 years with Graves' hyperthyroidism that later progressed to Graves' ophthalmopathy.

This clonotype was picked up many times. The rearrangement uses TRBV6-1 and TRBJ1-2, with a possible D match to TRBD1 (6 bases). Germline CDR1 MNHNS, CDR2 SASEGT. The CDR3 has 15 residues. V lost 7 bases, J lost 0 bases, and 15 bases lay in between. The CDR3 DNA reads TGTGCCAGCACCCAAGCGGGACATACTAACTATGGCTACACCTTC. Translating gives CASTQAGHTNYGYTF.

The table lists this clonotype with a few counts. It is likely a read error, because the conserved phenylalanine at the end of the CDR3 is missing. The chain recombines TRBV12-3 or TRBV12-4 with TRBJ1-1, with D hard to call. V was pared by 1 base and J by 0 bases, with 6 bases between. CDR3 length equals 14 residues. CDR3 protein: CASSLGQVNTEAFS. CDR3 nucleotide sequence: TGTGCCAGCAGTTTAGGGCAGGTGAACACTGAAGCTTTCTCT.